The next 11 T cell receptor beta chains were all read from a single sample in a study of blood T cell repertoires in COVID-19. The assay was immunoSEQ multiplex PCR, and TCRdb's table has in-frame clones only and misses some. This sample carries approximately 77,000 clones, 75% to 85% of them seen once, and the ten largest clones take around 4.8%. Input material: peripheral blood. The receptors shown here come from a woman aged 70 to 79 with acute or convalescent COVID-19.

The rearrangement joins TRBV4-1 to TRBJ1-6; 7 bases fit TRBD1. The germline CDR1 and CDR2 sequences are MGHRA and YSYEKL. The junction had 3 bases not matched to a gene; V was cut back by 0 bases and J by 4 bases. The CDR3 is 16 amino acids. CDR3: CASSQDTTGYNSPLHF. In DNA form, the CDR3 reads TGCGCCAGCAGCCAAGACACGACAGGGTATAATTCACCCCTCCACTTT.

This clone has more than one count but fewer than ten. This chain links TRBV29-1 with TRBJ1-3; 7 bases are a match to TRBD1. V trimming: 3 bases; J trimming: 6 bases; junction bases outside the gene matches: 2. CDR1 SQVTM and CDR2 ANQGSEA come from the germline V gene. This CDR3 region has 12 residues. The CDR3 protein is CSVDQGENTIYF. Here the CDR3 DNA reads TGCAGCGTTGATCAGGGGGAAAACACCATATATTTT.

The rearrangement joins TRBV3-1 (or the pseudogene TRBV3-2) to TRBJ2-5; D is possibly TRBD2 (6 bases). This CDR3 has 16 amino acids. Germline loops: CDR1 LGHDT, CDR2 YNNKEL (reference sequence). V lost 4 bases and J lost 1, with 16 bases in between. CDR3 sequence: CASSPTPGVLQETQYF. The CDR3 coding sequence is TGTGCCAGCAGCCCGACCCCGGGGGTTCTCCAAGAGACCCAGTACTTC.

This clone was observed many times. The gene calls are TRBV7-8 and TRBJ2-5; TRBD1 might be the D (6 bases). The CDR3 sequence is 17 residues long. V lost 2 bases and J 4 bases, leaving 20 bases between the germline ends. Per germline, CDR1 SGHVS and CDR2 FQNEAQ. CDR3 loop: CASSLRIGFGTLETQYF. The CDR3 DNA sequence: TGTGCCAGCAGCTTACGGATCGGATTTGGGACACTAGAGACCCAGTACTTC.

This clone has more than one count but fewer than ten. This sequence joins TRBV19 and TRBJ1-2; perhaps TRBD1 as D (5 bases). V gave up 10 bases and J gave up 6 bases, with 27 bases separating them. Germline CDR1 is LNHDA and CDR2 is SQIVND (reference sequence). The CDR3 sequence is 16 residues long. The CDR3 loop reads CATSPVRGTAGDGYTF. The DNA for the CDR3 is TGTGCCACCTCACCCGTTAGGGGCACCGCAGGCGATGGCTACACCTTC.

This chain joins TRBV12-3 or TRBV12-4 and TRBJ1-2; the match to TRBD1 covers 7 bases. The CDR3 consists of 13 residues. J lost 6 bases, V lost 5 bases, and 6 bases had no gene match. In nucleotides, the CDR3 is TGTGCCAGCAGTCGAGGACAGGTGGATGGCTACACCTTC. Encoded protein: CASSRGQVDGYTF.

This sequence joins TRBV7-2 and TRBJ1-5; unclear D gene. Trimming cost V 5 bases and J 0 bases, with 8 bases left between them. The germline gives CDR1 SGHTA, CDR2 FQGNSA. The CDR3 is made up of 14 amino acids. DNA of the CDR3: TGTGCCAGCAGCCCGGAGGTTAGCAATCAGCCCCAGCATTTT. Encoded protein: CASSPEVSNQPQHF.

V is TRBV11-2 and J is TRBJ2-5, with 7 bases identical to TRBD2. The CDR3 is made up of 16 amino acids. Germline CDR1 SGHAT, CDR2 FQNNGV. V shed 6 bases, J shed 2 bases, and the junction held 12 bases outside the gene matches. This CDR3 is CASSWRVAGIQETQYF. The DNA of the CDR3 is TGTGCCAGCAGTTGGCGGGTAGCGGGTATACAAGAGACCCAGTACTTC.

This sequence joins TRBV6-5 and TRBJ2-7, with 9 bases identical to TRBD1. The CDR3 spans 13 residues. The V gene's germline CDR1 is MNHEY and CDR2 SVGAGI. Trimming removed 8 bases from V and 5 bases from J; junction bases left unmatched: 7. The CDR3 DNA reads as TGTGCCAGCGCCGGGACAGGGTGGGACGAGCAGTACTTC. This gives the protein CASAGTGWDEQYF.

The CDR3 DNA reads as TGTGCCAGCAGTTTATACCTAGCGGGGGCCACGGGACAGGCTTGGGCAGATACGCAGTATTTT. Encoded protein: CASSLYLAGATGQAWADTQYF. The chain combines TRBV28 with TRBJ2-3, with 10 bases lining up with TRBD2. Germline V gene lookup returns CDR1 MDHEN and CDR2 SYDVKM. The CDR3 is 21 amino acids. Trimming removed 1 base from V and 4 bases from J; junction bases left unmatched: 20.

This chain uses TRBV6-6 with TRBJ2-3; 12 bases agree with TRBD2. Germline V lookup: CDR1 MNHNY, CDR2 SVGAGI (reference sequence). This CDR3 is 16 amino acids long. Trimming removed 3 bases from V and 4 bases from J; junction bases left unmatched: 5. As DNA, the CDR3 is TGTGCCAGCAGTTATCTCCTAGCGGGGGGGCCAGATACGCAGTATTTT. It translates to CASSYLLAGGPDTQYF.